The 12 T cell receptor beta chains below were found in one sample sequenced in a study of T-cell memory formation after mild COVID-19. In TCRdb, the 5' RACE reads were re-called with MiXCR into one record per CDR3 protein. The sample carries 290,000 or so distinct CDR3 sequences, approximately 19% recorded once. Sequencing was done on a sample of PBMCs or a T cell subset sorted from them (not recorded which). These receptors came from a man between 18 and 35 years old who had mild COVID-19 (a few samples of this study predate the infection). Cell type and time point are not known.

This clonotype was seen a few times. The rearrangement uses TRBV6-5 and TRBJ1-4; 7 nucleotides match TRBD1. Germline assignment: CDR1 MNHEY and CDR2 SVGAGI. V was pared by 2 bases and J by 7 bases, with 7 bases of the junction left unmatched. The CDR3 length is 15 residues. CDR3 nucleotide sequence: TGTGCCAGCAGTTACCGGACAGGCTGGGGTGAAAAACTGTTTTTT. Amino acid sequence: CASSYRTGWGEKLFF.

This clonotype was observed a handful of times. V is TRBV7-2 and J is TRBJ1-6; the D is unclear. Germline V gene lookup returns CDR1 SGHTA and CDR2 FQGNSA. CDR3 size: 13 residues. Trimming left V 2 bases short and J 7 bases short, with 6 bases between. This CDR3 is CASSLRKNSPLHF. The CDR3 DNA sequence: TGTGCCAGCAGCTTACGCAAAAATTCACCCCTCCACTTT.

The rearrangement uses TRBV6-4 and TRBJ2-7; D is uncertain. Per the germline V gene, CDR1 is MRHNA and CDR2 is SNTAGT. There are 13 residues in the CDR3. The CDR3 DNA reads TGTGCTCGACTGGGGTCGAGCTCCTACGAGCAGTACGTC. Amino acids: CARLGSSSYEQYV.

This clonotype was counted a few times. V gene TRBV5-1 combines with J gene TRBJ2-1, with TRBD2 matching over 8 bases. Trimming at V came to 3 bases and at J to 9 bases, leaving 14 bases not matched to a gene. This CDR3 comprises 16 residues. Per the germline V gene, CDR1 is SGHRS and CDR2 is YFSETQ. This CDR3 reads CASSSPIFGGGFEQFF. The CDR3 coding sequence is TGCGCCAGCAGCTCCCCCATATTCGGCGGGGGGTTTGAGCAGTTCTTC.

CDR3 region: CASSLRDRVYGYTF. CDR3 nucleotides: TGTGCCAGCAGTTTACGGGACAGGGTTTATGGCTACACCTTC. The chain combines TRBV12-3 or TRBV12-4 with TRBJ1-2, with TRBD1 matching over 9 bases. V dropped 2 bases and J dropped 5; count of bases not matched to a gene: 3. The CDR3 runs 14 residues.

The chain links TRBV30 to TRBJ1-4, with TRBD1 matching 7 bases. Germline V gene data show CDR1 as GTSNPN and CDR2 as SVGIG (reference sequence). The CDR3 has 12 residues. V lost 5 bases, J lost 6 bases, and 3 bases stayed unmatched. The CDR3 sequence is CAWGGTDEKLFF. Written as DNA, the CDR3 is TGTGCCTGGGGGGGGACAGATGAAAAACTGTTTTTT.

The gene calls are TRBV7-9 and TRBJ2-1; D remains unclear. The CDR3 covers 13 residues. CDR1 SEHNR and CDR2 FQNEAQ come from the germline V gene (reference sequence). V dropped 8 bases and J dropped 0 bases, with 8 bases sitting between them. The chain's CDR3 is CASRMSSYNEQFF. The DNA of the CDR3 is TGTGCCAGCCGCATGAGCTCCTACAATGAGCAGTTCTTC.

This clonotype was counted many times. This chain uses TRBV10-2 with TRBJ2-5, with D maybe TRBD2 (5 bases). CDR1 and CDR2 (germline): WSHSY, SAAADI. V dropped 4 bases and J dropped 5 bases, with 11 bases sitting between them. The CDR3 spans 13 residues. For the CDR3, the DNA is TGCGCCAGCAGTGGGCTAGCTAGGGAGACCCAGTACTTC. It specifies CASSGLARETQYF.

This clonotype was seen a few times. CDR3 nucleotides: TGCGCCAGCACCACAGGATTCCAGGGCGAGCGGCAGTACTTC. Translated, it gives CASTTGFQGERQYF. The chain uses TRBV5-1 and TRBJ2-7, with D possibly TRBD1 on 5 matching bases. The CDR3 totals 14 residues. V shed 6 bases and J shed 9 bases, with 22 bases lying between them. From germline, CDR1 is SGHRS and CDR2 YFSETQ.

There are a few counts of this clonotype. This chain connects TRBV7-9 to TRBJ1-5, with D maybe TRBD1 (5 bases). This CDR3 is 15 amino acids long. Trimming pared 0 bases from V and 3 bases from J, leaving 9 bases between. Germline V lookup: CDR1 SEHNR, CDR2 FQNEAQ (reference sequence). The CDR3: CASSLAGADNQPQHF. CDR3 coding DNA: TGTGCCAGCAGCTTAGCAGGGGCTGACAATCAGCCCCAGCATTTT.

The V and J genes are TRBV9 and TRBJ2-5; D may be TRBD2 (5 bases). From germline, CDR1 is SGDLS and CDR2 YYNGEE. The CDR3 consists of 13 residues. The germline V and J ends were trimmed by 1 base and 5 bases, with 9 bases remaining between them. The CDR3 DNA follows: TGTGCCAGCAGCGTAAGAACGGGGGAGACCCAGTACTTC. Translated, it gives CASSVRTGETQYF.

The J gene is TRBJ2-3, the V gene TRBV7-2; TRBD1 aligns across 8 bases. The CDR3 has 15 amino acids. Germline assignment: CDR1 SGHTA and CDR2 FQGNSA. Losses at the gene ends were 5 bases for V and 2 bases for J; bases not matched to a gene: 6. DNA for the CDR3: TGTGCCAGCAGCCAGGACAGGGCCCTCACAGATACGCAGTATTTT. Encoded protein: CASSQDRALTDTQYF.